This T cell receptor beta chain was captured by sequencing in a study of blood T cell repertoires in COVID-19. For the study at large: Acute and convalescent COVID-19 samples came from the United States, Italy and Spain. Sources were T cells, B-cell-depleted T cells, or PBMCs; the material itself was cDNA or gDNA.

In the authors' workflow: Scientists estimated how many nucleated cells there were by amplifying reference gene primers. Using immunoSEQ multiplex PCR, the repertoire was profiled, and TCRdb retains in-frame clones only, with some absent. The V and J calls and clone size come from that table; D and trimming were worked out from the DNA. Of some 45,000 clones listed, more than 85% are singletons. Sequencing used peripheral blood. This clonotype originated in a man aged 60 to 75 with COVID-19, enrolled during active disease.

In DNA form, the CDR3 reads TGTGCCAGCAGGGACCTGACAGGGTATGGCTACACCTTC. As protein: CASRDLTGYGYTF. This chain uses TRBV5-6 with TRBJ1-2; TRBD1 aligns across 7 bases. After removal of 5 bases from V and 5 bases from J, the junction contained 6 bases not matched to a gene. This CDR3 region has 13 residues. Germline V gives CDR1 SGHDT, CDR2 YYEEEE.